This T cell receptor beta chain was recorded in a study of blood T cell repertoires in COVID-19. Overall study context: There were acute and convalescent COVID-19 samples, and they came from the United States, Italy and Spain.

Here immunoSEQ multiplex PCR was the method, and the copy in TCRdb shows in-frame clones only, minus some. The table lists about 190,000 clones, roughly three quarters of them singletons. The TCR originated in a woman between 50 and 59 years old with acute COVID-19. The specimen sequenced was PBMCs or T cells enriched from blood (not recorded which).

The DNA of the CDR3 is TGTGCCAGCAGGCCCGTCGGGGCGGGGGAGACCCAGTACTTC. Amino acids: CASRPVGAGETQYF. This chain connects TRBV2 to TRBJ2-5, with D perhaps TRBD2 (6 bases). V lost 6 bases, J lost 5 bases, and 16 bases lay in between. The germline V gene encodes CDR1 SNHLY and CDR2 FYNNEI. The CDR3 is made up of 14 amino acids.